This is a list of T cell receptor beta chains from one sample in a study of response to subunit inactivated influenza vaccine. TCRdb processed the RT-PCR reads anew with MiXCR; each CDR3 protein has one entry. The sample lists roughly 760,000 distinct CDR3 sequences, less than 25% occurring once. Sequences were derived from PBMCs from blood, sampled about 5 days after vaccination. These receptors came from a man aged 45-60 years who received an inactivated influenza vaccine. Each CDR3 is given with its conserved first and last residue. The order of the fields is J gene, clone size, V gene, D gene, CDR3 protein, CDR3 DNA. A D gene is named only where the DNA matches it firmly. Rows give clone size only sometimes, using once, few, many, or a class for an expanded clone.

TRBJ1-4	.	TRBV30	TRBD1	CAWSTGTANEKLFF	TGTGCCTGGAGTACCGGGACAGCTAATGAAAAACTGTTTTTT
TRBJ1-5	.	TRBV20-1	TRBD1	CSARGVEQGARDQPQHF	TGCAGTGCTAGGGGTGTTGAACAGGGGGCCCGGGATCAGCCCCAGCATTTT
TRBJ2-1	few	TRBV18	.	CASSPPADEQFF	TGTGCCAGCTCACCACCGGCCGATGAGCAGTTCTTC
TRBJ2-1	.	TRBV6-1	TRBD1	CASRQQGAGDEQFF	TGTGCCAGCAGGCAACAGGGGGCTGGGGATGAGCAGTTCTTC
TRBJ1-1	.	TRBV6-1	.	CASSKSRGMNTEAFF	TGTGCCAGCAGTAAATCCCGGGGAATGAACACTGAAGCTTTCTTT
TRBJ1-1	.	TRBV6-2/TRBV6-3	.	CASSQGHTNTEAFF	TGTGCCAGCAGTCAGGGACACACGAACACTGAAGCTTTCTTT
TRBJ2-3	few	TRBV4-3	TRBD2	CASSQDGAPGTSGGEYF	TGCGCCAGCAGCCAAGATGGGGCCCCCGGGACTAGCGGGGGGGAGTATTTT
TRBJ2-7	few	TRBV28	.	CASSRVLDSDEQYF	TGTGCCAGCAGTCGAGTACTAGATTCGGACGAGCAGTACTTC
TRBJ1-2	.	TRBV29-1	.	CSVLQAYGYTF	TGCAGCGTCTTGCAGGCCTATGGCTACACCTTC
TRBJ2-1	few	TRBV29-1	TRBD2	CSVGRDLQFF	TGCAGCGTGGGGAGGGACTTACAGTTCTTC
TRBJ1-4	.	TRBV4-3	TRBD1	CASSHNRGVREKLFF	TGCGCCAGCAGCCACAACAGGGGGGTCAGAGAAAAACTGTTTTTT
TRBJ2-7	.	TRBV20-1	.	CSPKNGVYEQYF	TGCAGTCCCAAGAACGGAGTCTACGAGCAGTACTTC
TRBJ1-1	few	TRBV5-5	TRBD1	CASSPRGDTEAFF	TGTGCCAGCAGCCCCAGGGGGGACACTGAAGCTTTCTTT
TRBJ2-3	.	TRBV4-2	TRBD2	CASSHVTSGTAPDTQYF	TGTGCCAGCAGCCATGTAACTAGCGGGACAGCCCCAGATACGCAGTATTTT
TRBJ1-6	few	TRBV3-1	TRBD1	CASSQWDRGDSPLHF	TGTGCCAGCAGCCAGTGGGACAGGGGCGATTCACCCCTCCACTTT
TRBJ2-5	.	TRBV7-3	TRBD2	CASSFKSGGGETQYF	TGTGCCAGCAGCTTTAAAAGCGGGGGAGGGGAGACCCAGTACTTC
TRBJ2-7	.	TRBV7-6	TRBD1	CASSPIRDRPYEQYF	TGTGCCAGCAGCCCTATACGGGACAGGCCTTACGAGCAGTACTTC
TRBJ2-2	many	TRBV15	.	CATSRGESTGELFF	TGTGCCACCAGCAGAGGGGAGAGCACCGGGGAGCTGTTTTTT
TRBJ2-2	.	TRBV7-2	TRBD1	CAISLTGTPSGELFF	TGTGCCATCAGCTTGACAGGGACCCCTTCCGGGGAGCTGTTTTTT
TRBJ2-3	.	TRBV24-1	.	CATSAGRGFTDTQYF	TGTGCCACCAGTGCCGGGCGGGGATTCACAGATACGCAGTATTTT
TRBJ1-1	many	TRBV12-3/TRBV12-4	TRBD1	CASRRQGSGTEAFF	TGTGCCAGCAGACGACAGGGCTCAGGCACTGAAGCTTTCTTT
TRBJ2-1	.	TRBV24-1	TRBD2	CATSDLTSVMPNEQFF	TGTGCCACCAGTGACTTGACTAGCGTGATGCCCAATGAGCAGTTCTTC
TRBJ2-7	.	TRBV7-9	TRBD1	CASSGGTVISYEQYF	TGTGCCAGCAGCGGTGGGACAGTGATATCCTACGAGCAGTACTTC
TRBJ1-1	.	TRBV11-2	.	CASSSVELVNTEAFF	TGTGCCAGCAGCTCCGTTGAACTCGTGAACACTGAAGCTTTCTTT
TRBJ1-2	.	TRBV20-1	TRBD1	CSAHTGQHGYTF	TGCAGTGCTCATACGGGACAGCATGGCTACACCTTC
TRBJ2-7	.	TRBV21-1	.	CASSKGKPGTSYEQYF	TGTGCCAGCAGCAAAGGGAAACCCGGGACTAGCTACGAGCAGTACTTC
TRBJ2-1	many	TRBV29-1	TRBD2	CSVGLAGYNEQFF	TGCAGCGTTGGACTAGCGGGTTACAATGAGCAGTTCTTC
TRBJ2-1	.	TRBV5-1	.	CASSLTAEHYNEQFF	TGCGCCAGCAGCTTGACAGCGGAGCACTACAATGAGCAGTTCTTC
TRBJ2-7	.	TRBV7-8	.	CASSLVSFQAASYEQYF	TGTGCCAGCAGCTTAGTTTCGTTTCAGGCAGCCTCCTACGAGCAGTACTTC
TRBJ2-4	few	TRBV4-2	.	CASSQDLGPNIQYF	TGTGCCAGCAGCCAAGATCTGGGGCCGAACATTCAGTACTTC
TRBJ1-6	.	TRBV7-2	.	CASSLVVGGGSPPHF	.
TRBJ2-5	.	TRBV12-3/TRBV12-4	.	CASSWGSLQETQYF	TGTGCCAGCAGTTGGGGGAGTCTTCAAGAGACCCAGTACTTC
TRBJ2-2	.	TRBV30	.	CAWSVSAVNTGELFF	TGTGCCTGGAGTGTTTCCGCGGTTAACACCGGGGAGCTGTTTTTT
TRBJ2-3	few	TRBV7-2	.	CASNRDLTDTQYF	TGTGCCAGCAACCGGGACCTCACAGATACGCAGTATTTT
TRBJ1-1	many	TRBV5-1	.	CASSESGPSISMNTEAFF	TGCGCCAGCAGCGAATCGGGACCGAGCATCTCAATGAACACTGAAGCTTTCTTT
TRBJ1-5	.	TRBV7-2	.	CASSPGQPQHF	TGTGCCAGCAGCCCTGGTCAGCCCCAGCATTTT
TRBJ2-6	few	TRBV20-1	.	CSAGDVRSGANVLTF	TGCAGTGCAGGGGACGTCCGCTCTGGGGCCAACGTCCTGACTTTC
TRBJ1-3	few	TRBV7-2	.	CASSLYRGISGNTIYF	TGTGCCAGCAGCTTATATCGGGGGATCTCTGGAAACACCATATATTTT
TRBJ2-5	.	TRBV7-2	TRBD2	CASSLVLAGLVF	TGTGCCAGCAGCTTAGTGCTAGCGGGCCTTGTTTTC
TRBJ2-3	few	TRBV15	.	CATSPSVLDTQYF	TGTGCCACCAGCCCTTCCGTTCTGGATACGCAGTATTTT
TRBJ2-7	.	TRBV6-2/TRBV6-3	TRBD1	CASSDLGTGTYEQYF	TGTGCCAGCAGTGATCTCGGGACAGGTACCTACGAGCAGTACTTC
TRBJ2-3	few	TRBV30	.	CAWSVLPTRTDTQYF	TGTGCCTGGAGTGTCCTCCCGACCCGCACAGATACGCAGTATTTT
TRBJ1-3	few	TRBV12-3/TRBV12-4	TRBD1	CASSIGGFGNTIYF	TGTGCCAGCAGTATAGGGGGCTTTGGAAACACCATATATTTT
TRBJ2-5	.	TRBV5-6	.	CASSLASAKTQYF	TGTGCCAGCAGCTTGGCCTCGGCTAAGACCCAGTACTTC
TRBJ1-3	.	TRBV11-2	.	CASGDISGNTIYF	TGTGCCAGCGGGGATATTTCTGGAAACACCATATATTTT
TRBJ2-1	.	TRBV24-1	TRBD2	CATSDLAGVGDEQFF	TGTGCCACCAGTGATCTAGCGGGAGTGGGTGATGAGCAGTTCTTC
TRBJ2-5	many	TRBV4-1	.	CASSQPDREGETQYF	TGCGCCAGCAGCCAACCTGACAGGGAGGGAGAGACCCAGTACTTC
TRBJ2-1	few	TRBV11-2	.	CASSLRGLGTRTYNEQFF	TGTGCCAGCAGCTTAAGGGGTCTTGGGACTCGGACCTACAATGAGCAGTTCTTC
TRBJ1-1	few	TRBV29-1	.	CSGLRQVRTEAFF	TGCAGCGGTTTGAGGCAGGTTAGGACTGAAGCTTTCTTT
TRBJ2-7	many	TRBV20-1	TRBD1	CSARDFTGTGGVNEQYF	TGCAGTGCTAGAGATTTCACCGGGACAGGGGGCGTCAACGAGCAGTACTTC
TRBJ2-5	.	TRBV7-2	TRBD2	CASSVGTSPSWETQYF	TGTGCCAGCAGCGTCGGGACTAGCCCTTCCTGGGAGACCCAGTACTTC
TRBJ2-7	many	TRBV4-3	TRBD2	CASSQGTSGHYEQYF	TGCGCCAGCAGCCAGGGAACTAGCGGGCATTACGAGCAGTACTTC
TRBJ2-1	.	TRBV7-2	.	CASSTQGYEQFF	TGTGCCAGCAGCACTCAGGGGTATGAGCAGTTCTTC
TRBJ2-5	.	TRBV7-9	.	CASSLGHERETQYF	TGTGCCAGCAGCTTAGGTCATGAGCGAGAGACCCAGTACTTC